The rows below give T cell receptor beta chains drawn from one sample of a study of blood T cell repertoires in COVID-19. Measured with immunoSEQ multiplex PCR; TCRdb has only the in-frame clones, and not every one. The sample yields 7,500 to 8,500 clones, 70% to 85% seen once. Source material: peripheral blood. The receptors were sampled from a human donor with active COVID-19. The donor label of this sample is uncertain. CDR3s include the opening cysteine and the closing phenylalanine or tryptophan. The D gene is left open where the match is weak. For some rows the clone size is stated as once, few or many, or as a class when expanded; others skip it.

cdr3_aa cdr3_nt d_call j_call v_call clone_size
CASSPQAGQAYF TGTGCCAGCAGCCCTCAAGCAGGACAGGCATACTTC TRBD1 TRBJ1-2 TRBV13 .
CAITRGLAEYNEQFF TGTGCCATCACCAGGGGACTAGCGGAATACAATGAGCAGTTCTTC TRBD2 TRBJ2-1 TRBV10-3 .
CASSLAADNEQFF TGTGCCAGCAGCTTAGCGGCAGACAATGAGCAGTTCTTC . TRBJ2-1 TRBV7-2 .
CASSQVQVIVNYGYTF TGTGCCAGCAGCCAAGTACAGGTGATAGTTAACTATGGCTACACCTTC . TRBJ1-2 TRBV4-2 .
CASSLGRGRYEQYF TGTGCCAGCAGCTTAGGCAGGGGAAGGTACGAGCAGTACTTC . TRBJ2-7 TRBV7-3 .
CASSPGRLNYGYTF TGTGCCAGCAGCCCCGGCAGACTTAACTATGGCTACACCTTC . TRBJ1-2 TRBV5-8 few
CASSLGSGRLGNNEQFF TGTGCCAGCAGCTTAGGTAGCGGGAGGCTCGGTAACAATGAGCAGTTCTTC TRBD2 TRBJ2-1 TRBV7-2 .
CASSFSGRADTQYF TGTGCCAGCAGTTTTAGCGGGAGGGCAGATACGCAGTATTTT TRBD2 TRBJ2-3 TRBV28 once
CASSADRSSYNEQFF TGCGCCAGCAGCGCCGACAGGAGCTCCTACAATGAGCAGTTCTTC . TRBJ2-1 TRBV4-1 .
CASSQQGTYGYTF TGTGCCAGCAGTCAACAGGGGACTTATGGCTACACCTTC TRBD1 TRBJ1-2 TRBV12-3/TRBV12-4 .
CASRGPASYEQYF TGTGCCAGTAGGGGCCCTGCATCCTACGAGCAGTACTTC . TRBJ2-7 TRBV19 .
CASSATGWAEAFF TGTGCCAGCAGTGCCACAGGGTGGGCTGAAGCTTTCTTT . TRBJ1-1 TRBV27 few
CASRLKTGHLYEQYF TGTGCAAGTCGCTTAAAGACAGGCCATCTCTACGAGCAGTACTTC . TRBJ2-7 TRBV12-2 .
CATSEGMNTGELFF TGTGCCACCTCGGAGGGGATGAACACCGGGGAGCTGTTTTTT . TRBJ2-2 TRBV19 .
CASSLATAYEQYF TGCGCCAGCAGCTTGGCCACAGCTTACGAGCAGTACTTC . TRBJ2-7 TRBV5-1 .
CASRSSGTDWETQYF TGTGCCAGCAGATCTAGCGGGACGGATTGGGAGACCCAGTACTTC TRBD2 TRBJ2-5 TRBV28 .
CASSSSGRGTEQYF TGTGCCAGCAGTTCCAGCGGGAGAGGCACAGAGCAGTACTTC TRBD2 TRBJ2-7 TRBV9 .
CASTRGTGERSRNEQFF TGTGCCAGCACCCGGGGAACGGGGGAGAGGAGTCGGAATGAGCAGTTCTTC . TRBJ2-1 TRBV2 .
CASNQSTSGRTEGDTQYF TGTGCCAGCAATCAGTCGACTAGCGGGAGGACGGAAGGAGATACGCAGTATTTT TRBD2 TRBJ2-3 TRBV6-4 .
CASSYSKSSGRADNEQFF TGTGCCAGCAGTTACTCGAAGTCTAGCGGGAGGGCCGACAATGAGCAGTTCTTC TRBD2 TRBJ2-1 TRBV6-2/TRBV6-3 once
CASSIASQGAYEQYF TGTGCCAGTAGTATAGCCTCACAGGGGGCCTACGAGCAGTACTTC TRBD1 TRBJ2-7 TRBV19 .
CASSFGQFTEAFF TGTGCCAGCAGCTTCGGACAGTTCACTGAAGCTTTCTTT . TRBJ1-1 TRBV6-6 .
CASSNERVFSYEQYF TGTGCCAGCAGTAACGAGCGGGTGTTTTCCTACGAGCAGTACTTC . TRBJ2-7 TRBV28 .
CASSKASGSIDEQFF TGTGCCAGCAGCAAAGCTAGCGGGAGTATAGATGAGCAGTTCTTC TRBD2 TRBJ2-1 TRBV6-5 .
CASSSAGEEAGTQYF TGTGCCAGCAGTTCTGCGGGAGAAGAGGCAGGTACGCAGTATTTT TRBD2 TRBJ2-3 TRBV28 .
CASSIQGHGGNTIYF TGTGCCAGTAGTATACAGGGGCATGGTGGAAACACCATATATTTT . TRBJ1-3 TRBV19 once
CSVEGGSSYNEQFF TGCAGCGTTGAGGGCGGGAGCTCCTACAATGAGCAGTTCTTC TRBD2 TRBJ2-1 TRBV29-1 .
CSVGGAGLNTGELFF TGCAGCGTTGGGGGAGCGGGATTAAACACCGGGGAGCTGTTTTTT TRBD2 TRBJ2-2 TRBV29-1 once
CASSWSNSPLHF TGTGCCAGCAGCTGGAGTAATTCACCCCTCCACTTT . TRBJ1-6 TRBV7-2 .
CASSGGGTSSYNEQFF TGTGCCAGCAGCGGCGGAGGAACGAGCTCCTACAATGAGCAGTTCTTC . TRBJ2-1 TRBV7-9 .
CATLTGSEQYF TGTGCCACCCTAACAGGGAGCGAGCAGTACTTC . TRBJ2-7 TRBV28 .
CASSLAGTQTHGYTF TGTGCCAGCAGCTTAGCCGGGACACAGACTCATGGCTACACCTTC . TRBJ1-2 TRBV7-9 .
CATSEGGQGSYEQYF TGTGCCACCAGTGAGGGGGGACAGGGCTCCTACGAGCAGTACTTC TRBD1 TRBJ2-7 TRBV24-1 .
CASSSIAGSYEQYF TGTGCCAGCAGCTCAATAGCGGGATCTTACGAGCAGTACTTC TRBD2 TRBJ2-7 TRBV7-3 .
CAWMSSYNSPLHF TGTGCCTGGATGAGCTCCTATAATTCACCCCTCCACTTT . TRBJ1-6 TRBV30 .
CASSPSGDIQYF TGTGCCAGCTCACCCTCCGGGGACATTCAGTACTTC . TRBJ2-4 TRBV18 .
CASSYVGGYEQYF TGTGCCAGCAGCTACGTGGGGGGGTACGAGCAGTACTTC TRBD2 TRBJ2-7 TRBV3-1/TRBV3-2 .
CASSLVRSETQYF TGTGCCAGCAGCTTAGTCAGGTCAGAGACCCAGTACTTC . TRBJ2-5 TRBV11-2 .
CASSPHSNYPDTQYF TGTGCCAGCAGCCCCCACTCGAACTATCCAGATACGCAGTATTTT . TRBJ2-3 TRBV4-2 .
CASSALAGDFTDTQYF TGTGCCAGCAGCGCACTAGCGGGGGACTTCACAGATACGCAGTATTTT TRBD2 TRBJ2-3 TRBV9 once
CASSLGGQGYTEAFF TGTGCCAGCAGCCTAGGGGGACAGGGGTACACTGAAGCTTTCTTT TRBD1 TRBJ1-1 TRBV4-2 .
CASRINAGTGFSEQYF TGTGCCAGCAGGATAAATGCCGGGACAGGGTTCTCCGAGCAGTACTTC TRBD1 TRBJ2-7 TRBV2 .
CASSPIQPGSGNTIYF TGTGCCAGCAGCCCAATTCAACCCGGCTCTGGAAACACCATATATTTT . TRBJ1-3 TRBV3-1/TRBV3-2 .
CASSYGAGNSPLHF TGTGCCAGCAGTTACGGGGCAGGTAATTCACCCCTCCACTTT . TRBJ1-6 TRBV6-6 few
CASSLQGSNTEAFF TGTGCCAGCAGCTTACAGGGGTCTAACACTGAAGCTTTCTTT TRBD1 TRBJ1-1 TRBV5-4 .
CASSKEGSGQTDTQYF TGCGCCAGCAGCAAGGAGGGGTCGGGGCAGACAGATACGCAGTATTTT . TRBJ2-3 TRBV5-1 .
CASSEGNYGNTEAFF TGTGCCAGCAGTGAAGGAAATTACGGGAACACTGAAGCTTTCTTT . TRBJ1-1 TRBV6-1 once
CASSPPTLGLAGDTQYF TGTGCCAGCAGCCCACCAACCCTAGGACTAGCGGGAGATACGCAGTATTTT TRBD2 TRBJ2-3 TRBV7-9 .
CASSPPTLTGRWAEAFF TGTGCCAGCAGCCCGCCAACCCTGACAGGTAGATGGGCTGAAGCTTTCTTT . TRBJ1-1 TRBV7-9 .
CASSWGQGGSYEQYF TGTGCCAGTAGTTGGGGACAGGGCGGTAGCTACGAGCAGTACTTC TRBD1 TRBJ2-7 TRBV19 .
CASSSGTGVVEQYF TGTGCCAGCAGCTCCGGGACAGGGGTGGTCGAGCAGTACTTC TRBD1 TRBJ2-7 TRBV7-9 .
CASSLLAGGDEQYF TGCGCCAGCAGCTTGCTAGCGGGGGGGGACGAGCAGTACTTC TRBD2 TRBJ2-7 TRBV5-1 .
CATTPGQGTEAFF TGTGCCACCACGCCGGGACAGGGCACTGAAGCTTTCTTT TRBD1 TRBJ1-1 TRBV24-1 .
CASSSPAGALYEQYF TGTGCCAGCAGCTCCCCCGCGGGGGCCCTTTACGAGCAGTACTTC . TRBJ2-7 TRBV11-3 .
CASSEQGYHEQYF TGTGCCAGCAGTGAACAGGGCTACCACGAGCAGTACTTC . TRBJ2-7 TRBV25-1 .